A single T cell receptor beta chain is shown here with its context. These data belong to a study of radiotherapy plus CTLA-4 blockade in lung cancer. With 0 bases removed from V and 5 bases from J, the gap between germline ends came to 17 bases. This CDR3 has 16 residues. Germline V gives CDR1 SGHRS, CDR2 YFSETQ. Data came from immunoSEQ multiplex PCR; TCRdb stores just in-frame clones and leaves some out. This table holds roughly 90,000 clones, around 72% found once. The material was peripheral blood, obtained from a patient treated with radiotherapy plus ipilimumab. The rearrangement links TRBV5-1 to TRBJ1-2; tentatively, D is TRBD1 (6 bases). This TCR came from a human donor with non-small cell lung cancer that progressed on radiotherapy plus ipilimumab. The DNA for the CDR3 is TGCGCCAGCAGCTTGGAAGGGAGAAACAGGGAGTATGGCTACACCTTC. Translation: CASSLEGRNREYGYTF. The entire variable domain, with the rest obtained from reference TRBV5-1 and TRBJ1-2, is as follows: KAGVTQTPRYLIKTRGQQVTLSCSPISGHRSVSWYQQTPGQGLQFLFEYFSETQRNKGNFPGRFSGRQFSNSRSEMNVSTLELGDSALYLCASSLEGRNREYGYTFGSGTRLTVV.